A selection of T cell receptor beta chains follows, all from one sample in a study of regulatory T cells in long-lasting Graves disease. TCRdb re-called the multiplex PCR reads through MiXCR, storing one row per CDR3 protein. The sample includes a few hundred thousand distinct CDR3 sequences, over 15% seen only once; the top ten take about a quarter. In addition, the sample was reused for a study of T cells in Graves' hyperthyroidism and ophthalmopathy.

This material consisted of peripheral blood mononuclear cells (PBMCs), taken at new diagnosis, from a patient treated with antithyroid drugs. These receptors were obtained from a woman younger than 30 with Graves disease. Both conserved end residues are part of each CDR3. Fields, in order: V gene, D gene, clone size, J gene, CDR3 protein, CDR3 DNA. The D gene is left open where the match is weak. Size values are once, few and many counts, or a class for expanded clones, and some rows have none.

TRBV11-2	TRBD2	-	TRBJ2-1	CASRPFAGREGLQSSYNEQFF	TGTGCCAGCAGGCCATTTGCGGGGCGGGAGGGCCTACAGAGCTCCTACAATGAGCAGTTCTTC
TRBV20-1	TRBD1	few	TRBJ2-6	CSARGTGINVLTF	TGCAGTGCTAGAGGGACAGGGATCAACGTCCTGACTTTC
TRBV5-1	TRBD1	few	TRBJ1-4	CASSPTPGQSNEKLFF	TGCGCCAGCAGCCCAACTCCGGGACAGAGTAATGAAAAACTGTTTTTT
TRBV20-1	-	many	TRBJ2-5	CSASRGGGETQYF	TGCAGTGCCTCGAGAGGAGGTGGGGAGACCCAGTACTTC
TRBV7-8	TRBD1	many	TRBJ2-5	CASSFTGTVGETQYF	TGTGCCAGCAGCTTCACAGGGACAGTGGGAGAGACCCAGTACTTC
TRBV12-3/TRBV12-4	TRBD2	many	TRBJ2-1	CASSHPGLAGEVGRNEQFF	TGTGCCAGCAGTCATCCGGGACTAGCGGGAGAAGTGGGTAGGAATGAGCAGTTCTTC
TRBV28	TRBD2	once	TRBJ2-7	CASRELAGLGYEQYF	TGTGCCAGTAGAGAACTAGCGGGATTGGGGTACGAGCAGTACTTC
TRBV7-9	TRBD2	many	TRBJ2-1	CASSLRTSGSLDEQFF	TGTGCCAGCAGCCTCCGGACTAGCGGGAGCTTAGATGAGCAGTTCTTC
TRBV2	TRBD2	many	TRBJ2-5	CASTGRGRGETQYF	TGTGCCAGTACCGGGAGGGGCCGGGGGGAGACCCAGTACTTC
TRBV20-1	TRBD2	few	TRBJ2-3	CSARDLDPAGVSTDTQYF	TGCAGTGCTAGAGATCTGGACCCAGCGGGAGTTAGCACAGATACGCAGTATTTT
TRBV7-2	TRBD2	-	TRBJ2-1	CASSPWGTSGSYNEQFF	TGTGCCAGCAGCCCATGGGGGACTAGCGGGTCCTACAATGAGCAGTTCTTC
TRBV10-3	TRBD1	few	TRBJ1-2	CAIRANRDSYGYTF	TGTGCCATCAGGGCCAACCGGGACAGCTATGGCTACACCTTC
TRBV20-1	-	-	TRBJ2-7	CSASRDLYEQYF	TGCAGTGCTAGTCGGGACCTCTACGAGCAGTACTTC
TRBV6-2/TRBV6-3	-	-	TRBJ2-1	CASSYAPTYNEQFF	TGTGCCAGCAGTTACGCACCTACCTACAATGAGCAGTTCTTC
TRBV7-2	TRBD1	-	TRBJ2-7	CASSIIGTVAYEQCF	TGTGCCAGCAGCATAATAGGGACAGTCGCCTACGAGCAGTGCTTC
TRBV12-3/TRBV12-4	TRBD1	many	TRBJ2-6	CASSPHIDRVPGANVLTF	TGTGCCAGCAGTCCCCACATCGACAGGGTACCTGGGGCCAACGTCCTGACTTTC
TRBV11-3	TRBD2	-	TRBJ2-2	CASSPQLGLAGGNTGELFF	TGTGCCAGCAGCCCCCAGCTGGGACTAGCGGGGGGGAACACCGGGGAGCTGTTTTTT
TRBV28	TRBD2	many	TRBJ2-7	CASRLAGSYEQYF	TGTGCCAGCAGACTAGCGGGCTCCTACGAGCAGTACTTC
TRBV12-3/TRBV12-4	-	-	TRBJ2-3	CASSVEAGKRPGTDTQYF	TGTGCCAGCAGCGTAGAGGCAGGTAAAAGACCAGGAACAGATACGCAGTATTTT
TRBV7-2	TRBD2	-	TRBJ2-2	CASSFRDSSGRSGELFF	TGTGCCAGCAGCTTTAGGGATAGTAGCGGGAGGTCCGGGGAGCTGTTTTTT